This record looks at one T cell receptor beta chain sequence and its context. The data are from a study of blood T cell repertoires in COVID-19. Study-wide context: Some COVID-19 samples were acute and others convalescent; all came from the United States, Italy and Spain. Sample material is recorded as cDNA or gDNA derived from T cells, B-cell-depleted T cells, or PBMCs.

This CDR3 is built from 15 residues. In the original workflow: The assay estimated nucleated cells by amplifying reference gene primers. Profiling relied on immunoSEQ multiplex PCR, and the TCRdb table lists in-frame clones only, not all of them. That table gives V, J and clone size, and the DNA gave D and trimming. In the table there are 150,000 to 200,000 clones, 88% of which are singletons. This chain links TRBV21-1 with TRBJ1-5; the table gives TRBD1 as D, unverified against the DNA. TRBV21-1 is labeled a pseudogene. Sequenced material: peripheral blood. The sequence was obtained from a human donor in a cohort sampled during active COVID-19. The CDR3 DNA reads as TGTGCCAGCAGCAAATTGACAGTTAGCAATCAGCCCCAGCATTTT. It encodes CASSKLTVSNQPQHF.